What follows are 20 T cell receptor beta chains derived from one specimen sequenced in a study of T cells expressing NK-cell markers. TCRdb reprocessed the 5' RACE reads, keeping one entry per CDR3 protein, no DNA. The sample yields fewer than 550,000 distinct CDR3 sequences, of which the top ten take up over 1.3%. The specimen was blood T cells: a sorted CD56 or NKG2C T cell subset, CD4+ or CD8+ T cells, or bulk PBMC T cells (not recorded which). Receptors originate from a woman between 50 and 59 years old in good health.

The chain combines TRBV19 with TRBJ2-2. This CDR3 has 18 amino acids. The V gene's germline CDR1 is LNHDA and CDR2 SQIVND (reference sequence). The chain's CDR3 is CASSIGSSHRKNTGELFF.

The chain has TRBV12-3 or TRBV12-4 and TRBJ2-1; without DNA, the TCRdb call of TRBD2 cannot be checked. This CDR3 is 15 amino acids long. This chain's CDR3 is CASTDPAGGPDEQFF.

This chain links TRBV6-1 with TRBJ1-2; the TCRdb call, TRBD1, lacks DNA for checking. The CDR3 contains 15 residues. The germline V gene has CDR1 MNHNS and CDR2 SASEGT. The CDR3 here is CASSEPGQGAGGYTF.

The chain links TRBV29-1 to TRBJ2-6; TCRdb picks TRBD2, but there is no DNA to check that call. The CDR3 length is 14 residues. Per germline, CDR1 SQVTM and CDR2 ANQGSEA. The CDR3 is CSVVSLSGANVLTF.

The chain recombines TRBV28 with TRBJ1-1; TCRdb picks TRBD1, but there is no DNA to check that call. CDR3 size: 15 residues. Germline V gene lookup returns CDR1 MDHEN and CDR2 SYDVKM. The CDR3 reads CASSLADRINTEAFF.

The chain has TRBV11-2 and TRBJ1-1; checking the TCRdb D call of TRBD1 is not possible without DNA. Germline V CDR1 and CDR2: SGHAT, FQNNGV. CDR3 length equals 16 residues. CDR3 protein: CASSKDRGLMNTEAFF.

This chain links TRBV6-5 with TRBJ1-5; the D call of TRBD1 rests on TCRdb alone, since no DNA is present to check it. Germline V CDR1 and CDR2: MNHEY, SVGAGI. The CDR3 length is 15 residues. CDR3 in amino acids: CASSDSGGLNQPQHF.

The chain couples TRBV6-1 to TRBJ2-2; with no DNA, the TCRdb D assignment of TRBD1 cannot be verified. CDR3 length: 14 residues. From germline, CDR1 is MNHNS and CDR2 SASEGT. CDR3 amino acids: CASRIQGATGELFF.

This sequence joins TRBV5-1 and TRBJ2-5; checking the TCRdb D call of TRBD2 is not possible without DNA. The V gene's germline CDR1 is SGHRS and CDR2 YFSETQ. The CDR3 is made up of 17 amino acids. CDR3 sequence reads: CASSVPAGTSGRETQYF.

The rearrangement uses TRBV12-3 or TRBV12-4 and TRBJ1-2. This CDR3 is 14 amino acids long. The CDR3 spells CASSTERRHYGYTF.

This chain links TRBV7-6 with TRBJ1-4; with no DNA, the TCRdb D assignment of TRBD1 cannot be verified. CDR1 is SGHVS, CDR2 FNYEAQ, per germline. CDR3 length: 15 residues. Here the CDR3 reads CASRARDSRYEKLFF.

V is TRBV20-1 and J is TRBJ1-4. The length of the CDR3 is 13 residues. Germline V gene data show CDR1 as DFQATT and CDR2 as SNEGSKA (reference sequence). CDR3 sequence reads: CSAGRGTNEKLFF.

V gene TRBV5-1 combines with J gene TRBJ2-4; TCRdb gives TRBD1 as the D gene, but with no DNA this cannot be confirmed. CDR3 length: 20 amino acids. Germline V gene lookup returns CDR1 SGHRS and CDR2 YFSETQ. The CDR3 loop reads CASSLRNIDRGRLYKNIQYF.

The chain carries TRBV12-3 or TRBV12-4 and TRBJ1-2. This CDR3 region has 14 residues. CDR3 sequence: CASSLFRRADYYTF.

The chain recombines TRBV20-1 with TRBJ1-4; TCRdb picks TRBD1, but there is no DNA to check that call. CDR1 DFQATT and CDR2 SNEGSKA come from the germline V gene (reference sequence). The CDR3 runs to 12 residues. CDR3 in amino acids: CSALRGNEKLFF.

The genes are TRBV5-1 and TRBJ2-7; TCRdb's D gene call, TRBD1, goes unchecked for lack of DNA. Germline loops: CDR1 SGHRS, CDR2 YFSETQ. This CDR3 spans 13 amino acids. The CDR3 here is CASSLAGGREQYF.

The chain is built from TRBV10-3 and TRBJ2-2; TCRdb reports TRBD2, a call that lacks DNA to check it against. CDR3 length: 19 amino acids. Germline CDR1 and CDR2: ENHRY and SYGVKD. CDR3 sequence reads: CAISDPRGRGRSNTGELFF.

The chain combines TRBV7-9 with TRBJ2-1; absent DNA, TCRdb's TRBD2 call cannot be checked. Germline V gene sequence: CDR1 SEHNR, CDR2 FQNEAQ (reference sequence). CDR3 size: 15 residues. This chain's CDR3 is CASSLGTSGNNEQFF.

This chain connects TRBV7-3 to TRBJ2-2. Germline V gene lookup returns CDR1 SGHTA and CDR2 FQGTGA. The CDR3 is 14 residues long. The CDR3 region is CASRGSIYTGELFF.

The chain has TRBV27 and TRBJ1-5; no DNA is available, so the TRBD1 call from TCRdb remains unchecked. Germline loops: CDR1 MNHEY, CDR2 SMNVEV (reference sequence). The CDR3 extends over 13 amino acids. The CDR3 protein is CASRGQVNQPQHF.